This T cell receptor beta chain was sequenced for a study of a mutant IDH1 vaccine in newly diagnosed glioma. Sample time point: week 35, safety follow-up. Vaccine doses each comprised 300 ug of mutant IDH1 20-mer peptide, with topical imiquimod. TCRdb's copy holds only in-frame clones and misses some; the assay was immunoSEQ multiplex PCR. Here the sample spans about 60,000 clones, around 84% being singletons. This CDR3 is built from 17 residues. V trimming: 4 bases; J trimming: 8 bases; junction bases outside the gene matches: 17. Germline V lookup: CDR1 SGHRS, CDR2 YFSETQ. As for this clone: What it binds is unknown.

The sequencing used PBMCs, collected from a glioma patient whose treatment included an IDH1 peptide vaccine. The J gene is TRBJ1-4, the V gene TRBV5-1; 7 positions match TRBD1. This clonotype was sampled from a young man with glioma. CDR3 bases: TGCGCCAGCAGCCCGCTACCGTCGAAGGGGGCAGGGGAAAAACTGTTTTTT. The encoded protein is CASSPLPSKGAGEKLFF.